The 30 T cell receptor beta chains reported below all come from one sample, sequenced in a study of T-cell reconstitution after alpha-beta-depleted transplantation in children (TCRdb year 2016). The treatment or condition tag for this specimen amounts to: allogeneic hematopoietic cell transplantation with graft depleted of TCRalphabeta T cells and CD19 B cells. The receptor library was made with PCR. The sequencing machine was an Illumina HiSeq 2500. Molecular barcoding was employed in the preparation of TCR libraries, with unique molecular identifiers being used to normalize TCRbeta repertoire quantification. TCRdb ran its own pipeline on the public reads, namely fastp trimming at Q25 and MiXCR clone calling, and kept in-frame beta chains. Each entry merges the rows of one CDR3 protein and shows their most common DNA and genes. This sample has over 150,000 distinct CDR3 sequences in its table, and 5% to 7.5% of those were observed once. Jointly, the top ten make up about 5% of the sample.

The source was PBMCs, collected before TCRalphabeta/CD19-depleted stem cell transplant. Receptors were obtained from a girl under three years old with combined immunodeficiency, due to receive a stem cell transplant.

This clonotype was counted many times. The DNA of the CDR3 is TGTGCCAGCAGCTTAAGTGGGGACAGGTCTCGAGAGCAGTACTTC. Translation gives CASSLSGDRSREQYF. The genes are TRBV7-6 and TRBJ2-7; 8 bases agree with TRBD1. V shed 2 bases, J shed 7 bases, and the junction held 10 bases outside the gene matches. Germline lookup yields CDR1 SGHVS and CDR2 FNYEAQ. The CDR3 covers 15 residues.

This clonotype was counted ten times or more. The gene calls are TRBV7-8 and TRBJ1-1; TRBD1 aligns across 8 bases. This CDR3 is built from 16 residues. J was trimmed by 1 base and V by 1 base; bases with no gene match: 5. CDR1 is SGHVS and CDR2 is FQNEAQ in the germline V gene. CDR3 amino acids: CASSLDPDRENTEAFF. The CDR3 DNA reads TGTGCCAGCAGCTTAGATCCGGACAGGGAGAACACTGAAGCTTTCTTT.

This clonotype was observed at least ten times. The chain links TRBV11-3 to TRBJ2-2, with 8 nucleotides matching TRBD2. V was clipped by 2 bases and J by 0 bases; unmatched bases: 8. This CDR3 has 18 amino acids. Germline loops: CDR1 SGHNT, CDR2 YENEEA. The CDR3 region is CASSLRTGLGTNTGELFF. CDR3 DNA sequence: TGTGCCAGCAGCTTAAGGACGGGACTAGGAACGAACACCGGGGAGCTGTTTTTT.

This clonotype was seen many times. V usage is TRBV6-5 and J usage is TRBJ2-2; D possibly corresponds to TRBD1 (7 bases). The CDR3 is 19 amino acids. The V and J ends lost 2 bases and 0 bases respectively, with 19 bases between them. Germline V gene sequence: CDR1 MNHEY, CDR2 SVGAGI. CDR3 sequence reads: CASSYGGDSLLANTGELFF. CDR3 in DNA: TGTGCCAGCAGTTACGGAGGGGACAGCTTACTCGCGAACACCGGGGAGCTGTTTTTT.

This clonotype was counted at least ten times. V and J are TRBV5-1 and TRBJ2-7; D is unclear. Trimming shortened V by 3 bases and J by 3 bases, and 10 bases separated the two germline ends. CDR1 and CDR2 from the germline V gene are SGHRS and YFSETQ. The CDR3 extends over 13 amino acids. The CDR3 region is CASSSRENYEQYF. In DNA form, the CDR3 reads TGCGCCAGCAGCTCTAGAGAAAACTACGAGCAGTACTTC.

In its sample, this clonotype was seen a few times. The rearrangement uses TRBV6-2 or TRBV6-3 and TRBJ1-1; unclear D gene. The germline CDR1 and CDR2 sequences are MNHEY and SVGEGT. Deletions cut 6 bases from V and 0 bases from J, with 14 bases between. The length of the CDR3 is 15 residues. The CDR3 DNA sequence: TGTGCCAGCAGCCTGTCTCTCGGGATGAACACTGAAGCTTTCTTT. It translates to CASSLSLGMNTEAFF.

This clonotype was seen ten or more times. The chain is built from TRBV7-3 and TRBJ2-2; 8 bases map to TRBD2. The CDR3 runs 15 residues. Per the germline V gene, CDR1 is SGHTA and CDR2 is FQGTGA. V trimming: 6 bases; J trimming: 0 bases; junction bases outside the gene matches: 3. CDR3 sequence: CASRSAGANTGELFF. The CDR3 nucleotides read TGTGCCAGCAGATCAGCGGGAGCGAACACCGGGGAGCTGTTTTTT.

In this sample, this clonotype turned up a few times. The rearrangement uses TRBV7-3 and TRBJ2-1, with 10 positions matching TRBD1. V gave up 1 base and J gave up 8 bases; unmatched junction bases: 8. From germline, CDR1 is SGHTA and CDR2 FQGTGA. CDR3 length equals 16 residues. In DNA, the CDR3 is TGTGCCAGCAGCTTAAGCCCTGGGACAGGGGTTGATGAGCAGTTCTTC. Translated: CASSLSPGTGVDEQFF.

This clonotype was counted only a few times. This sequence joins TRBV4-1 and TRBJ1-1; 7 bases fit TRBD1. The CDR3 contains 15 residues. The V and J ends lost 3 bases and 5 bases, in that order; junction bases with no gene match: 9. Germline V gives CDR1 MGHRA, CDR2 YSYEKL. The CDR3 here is CASSQRPTGTTEAFF. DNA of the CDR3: TGCGCCAGCAGCCAGCGGCCGACAGGGACGACTGAAGCTTTCTTT.

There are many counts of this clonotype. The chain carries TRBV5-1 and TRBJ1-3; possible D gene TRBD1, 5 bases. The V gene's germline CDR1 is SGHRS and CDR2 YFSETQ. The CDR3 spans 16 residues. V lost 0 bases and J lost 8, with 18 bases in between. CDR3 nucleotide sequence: TGCGCCAGCAGCTTGGCACCGGACCGAGGGGAAGACACCATATATTTT. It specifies CASSLAPDRGEDTIYF.

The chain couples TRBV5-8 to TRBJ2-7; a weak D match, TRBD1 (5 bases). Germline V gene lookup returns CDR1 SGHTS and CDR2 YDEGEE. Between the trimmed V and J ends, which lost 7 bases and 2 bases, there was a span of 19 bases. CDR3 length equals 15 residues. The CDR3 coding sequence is TGTGCCAGCCTGAAATCCCAGGGTGCACCCTACGAGCAGTACTTC. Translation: CASLKSQGAPYEQYF.

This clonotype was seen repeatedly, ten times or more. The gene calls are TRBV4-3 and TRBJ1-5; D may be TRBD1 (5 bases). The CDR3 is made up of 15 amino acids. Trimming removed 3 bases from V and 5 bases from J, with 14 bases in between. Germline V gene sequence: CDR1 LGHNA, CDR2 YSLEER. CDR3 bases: TGCGCCAGCAGCCATGAGTGGGGGGAGGATCAGCCCCAGCATTTT. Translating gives CASSHEWGEDQPQHF.

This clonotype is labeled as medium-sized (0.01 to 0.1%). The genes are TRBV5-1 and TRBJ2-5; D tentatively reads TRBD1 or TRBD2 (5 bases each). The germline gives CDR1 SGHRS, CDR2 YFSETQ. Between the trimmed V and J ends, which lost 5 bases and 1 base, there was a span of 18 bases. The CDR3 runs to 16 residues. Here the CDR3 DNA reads TGCGCCAGCAGTCACCAAGGACTTGGGGGCCAAGAGACCCAGTACTTC. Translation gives CASSHQGLGGQETQYF.

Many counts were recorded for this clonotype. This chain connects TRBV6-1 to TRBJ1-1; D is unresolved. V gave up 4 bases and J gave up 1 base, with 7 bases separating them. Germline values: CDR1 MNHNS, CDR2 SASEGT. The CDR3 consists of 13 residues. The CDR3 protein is CASSVRRNTEAFF. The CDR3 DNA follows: TGTGCCAGCAGTGTCAGGCGGAACACTGAAGCTTTCTTT.

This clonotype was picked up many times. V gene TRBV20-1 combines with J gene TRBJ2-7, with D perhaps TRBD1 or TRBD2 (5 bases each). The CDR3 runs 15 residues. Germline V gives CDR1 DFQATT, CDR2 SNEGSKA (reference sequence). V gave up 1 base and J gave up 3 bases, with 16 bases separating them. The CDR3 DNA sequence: TGCAGTGCTAGAGTTCGGGACGATGCCAGCTACGAGCAGTACTTC. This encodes CSARVRDDASYEQYF.

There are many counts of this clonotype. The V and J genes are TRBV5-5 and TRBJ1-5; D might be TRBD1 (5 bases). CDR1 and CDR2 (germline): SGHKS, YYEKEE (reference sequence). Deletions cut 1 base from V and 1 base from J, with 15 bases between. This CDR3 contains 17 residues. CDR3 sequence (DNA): TGTGCCAGCAGCTTGTTTTTGGGCAGGGAGAGCAATCAGCCCCAGCATTTT. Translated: CASSLFLGRESNQPQHF.

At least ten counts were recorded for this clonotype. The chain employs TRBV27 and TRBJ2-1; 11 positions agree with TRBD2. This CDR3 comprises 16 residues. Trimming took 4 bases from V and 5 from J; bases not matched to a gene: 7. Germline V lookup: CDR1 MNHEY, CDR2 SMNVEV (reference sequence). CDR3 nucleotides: TGTGCCAGCAGTTCCCCCGGGACTAGCGGCAACAATGAGCAGTTCTTC. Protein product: CASSSPGTSGNNEQFF.

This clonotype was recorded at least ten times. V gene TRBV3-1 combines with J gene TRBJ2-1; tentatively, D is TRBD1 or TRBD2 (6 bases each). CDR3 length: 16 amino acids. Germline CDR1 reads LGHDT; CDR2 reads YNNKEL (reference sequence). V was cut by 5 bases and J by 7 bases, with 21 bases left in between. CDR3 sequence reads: CASSKGGPSSGNEQFF. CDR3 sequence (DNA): TGTGCCAGCAGCAAAGGGGGGCCTAGTTCGGGGAATGAGCAGTTCTTC.

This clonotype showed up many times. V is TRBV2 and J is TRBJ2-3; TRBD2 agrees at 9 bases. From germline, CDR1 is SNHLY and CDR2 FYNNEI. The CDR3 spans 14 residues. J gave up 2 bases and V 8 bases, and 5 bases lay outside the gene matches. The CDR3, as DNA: TGTGCCAGCCGAGGACTAGCGAACACAGATACGCAGTATTTT. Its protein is CASRGLANTDTQYF.

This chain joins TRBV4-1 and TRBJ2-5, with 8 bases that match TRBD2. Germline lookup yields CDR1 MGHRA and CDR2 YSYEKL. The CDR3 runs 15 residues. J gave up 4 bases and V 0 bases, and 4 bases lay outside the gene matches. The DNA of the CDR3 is TGCGCCAGCAGCCAAGAGGCGGGAGGAGTAGAGACCCAGTACTTC. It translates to CASSQEAGGVETQYF.

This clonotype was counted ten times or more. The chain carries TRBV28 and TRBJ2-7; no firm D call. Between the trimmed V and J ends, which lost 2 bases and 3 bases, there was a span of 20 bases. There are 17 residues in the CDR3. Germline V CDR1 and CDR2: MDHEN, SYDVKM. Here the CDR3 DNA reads TGTGCCAGCAGTTTAAGTCCAGTTTCGGTCTACCACTACGAGCAGTACTTC. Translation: CASSLSPVSVYHYEQYF.

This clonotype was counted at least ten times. CDR3 DNA sequence: TGTGCCAGTACGGGACAGGGGTCGGGAGGCTACACCTTC. It codes for CASTGQGSGGYTF. This chain uses TRBV19 with TRBJ1-2, with 10 bases matching TRBD1. The CDR3 contains 13 residues. Trimming removed 7 bases from V and 8 bases from J; junction bases left unmatched: 7. Germline lookup yields CDR1 LNHDA and CDR2 SQIVND (reference sequence).

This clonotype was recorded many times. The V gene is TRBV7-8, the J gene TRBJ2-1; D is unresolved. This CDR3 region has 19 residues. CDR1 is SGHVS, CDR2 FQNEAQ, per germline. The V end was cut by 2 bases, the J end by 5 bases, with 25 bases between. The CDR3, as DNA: TGTGCCAGCAGCTTATGGGTAGCCTCGATCAGAAGTATCGACAATGAGCAGTTCTTC. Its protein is CASSLWVASIRSIDNEQFF.

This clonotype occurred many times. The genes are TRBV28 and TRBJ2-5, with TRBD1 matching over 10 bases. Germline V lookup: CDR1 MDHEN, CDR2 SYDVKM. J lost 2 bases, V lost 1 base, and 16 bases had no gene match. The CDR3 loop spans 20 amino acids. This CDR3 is CASSLLAPHDRGRTQETQYF. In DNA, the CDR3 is TGTGCCAGCAGTTTATTAGCCCCCCATGACAGGGGGCGCACACAAGAGACCCAGTACTTC.

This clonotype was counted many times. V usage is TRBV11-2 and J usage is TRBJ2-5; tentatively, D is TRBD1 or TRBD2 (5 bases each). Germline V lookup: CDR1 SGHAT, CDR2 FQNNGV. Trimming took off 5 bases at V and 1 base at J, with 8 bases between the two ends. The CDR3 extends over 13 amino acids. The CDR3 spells CASSRGPQETQYF. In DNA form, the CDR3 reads TGTGCCAGCAGCCGGGGACCCCAAGAGACCCAGTACTTC.

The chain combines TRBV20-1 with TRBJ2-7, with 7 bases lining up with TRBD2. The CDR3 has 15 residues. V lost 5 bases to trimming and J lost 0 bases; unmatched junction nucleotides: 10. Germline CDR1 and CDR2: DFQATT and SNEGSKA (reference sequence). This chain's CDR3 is CSAYRPSGSSYEQYF. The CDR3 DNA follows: TGCAGTGCTTACCGTCCTAGCGGAAGCTCCTACGAGCAGTACTTC.

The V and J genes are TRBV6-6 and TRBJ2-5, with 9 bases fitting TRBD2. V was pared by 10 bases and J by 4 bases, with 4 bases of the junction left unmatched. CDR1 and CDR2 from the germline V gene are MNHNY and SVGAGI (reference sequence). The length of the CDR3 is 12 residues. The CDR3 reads CATAGGPETQYF. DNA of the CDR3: TGTGCCACGGCGGGGGGGCCAGAGACCCAGTACTTC.

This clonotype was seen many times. CDR3 sequence: CASSQDGLGAYYEQYF. The CDR3 DNA sequence: TGTGCCAGCAGCCAAGACGGATTGGGGGCGTACTACGAGCAGTACTTC. The chain joins TRBV14 to TRBJ2-7; possibly TRBD1 for D (6 bases). The length of the CDR3 is 16 residues. Trimming stripped 0 bases from V and 3 bases from J, with 15 bases between. Germline V gives CDR1 SGHDN, CDR2 FVKESK.

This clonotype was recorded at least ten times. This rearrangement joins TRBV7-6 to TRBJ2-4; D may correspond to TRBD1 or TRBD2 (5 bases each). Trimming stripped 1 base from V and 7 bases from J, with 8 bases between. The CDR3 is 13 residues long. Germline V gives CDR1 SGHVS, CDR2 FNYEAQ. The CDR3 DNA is TGTGCCAGCAGCTTAGGGGGCGGGAACATTCAGTACTTC. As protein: CASSLGGGNIQYF. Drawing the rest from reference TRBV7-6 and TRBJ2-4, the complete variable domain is GAGVSQSPRYKVTKRGQDVALRCDPISGHVSLYWYRQALGQGPEFLTYFNYEAQQDKSGLPNDRFSAERPEGSISTLTIQRTEQRDSAMYRCASSLGGGNIQYFGAGTRLSVL.

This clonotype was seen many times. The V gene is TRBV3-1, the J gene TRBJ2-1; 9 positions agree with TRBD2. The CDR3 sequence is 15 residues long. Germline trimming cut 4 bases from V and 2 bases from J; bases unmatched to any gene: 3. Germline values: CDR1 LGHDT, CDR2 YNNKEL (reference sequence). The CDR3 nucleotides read TGTGCCAGCAGCCTATCTAGCGGGGCCTACAATGAGCAGTTCTTC. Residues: CASSLSSGAYNEQFF.